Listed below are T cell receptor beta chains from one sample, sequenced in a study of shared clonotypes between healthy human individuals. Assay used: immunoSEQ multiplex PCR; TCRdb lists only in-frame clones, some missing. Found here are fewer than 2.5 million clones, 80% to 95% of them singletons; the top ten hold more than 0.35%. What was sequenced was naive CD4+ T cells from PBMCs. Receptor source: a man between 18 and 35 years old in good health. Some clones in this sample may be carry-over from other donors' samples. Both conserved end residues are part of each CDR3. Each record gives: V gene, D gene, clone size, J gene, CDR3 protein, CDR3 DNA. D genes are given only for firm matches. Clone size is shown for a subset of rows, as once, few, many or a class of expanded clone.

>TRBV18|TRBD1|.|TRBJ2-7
CASSYSSGQSYEQYF
TGTGCCAGCTCGTACTCTTCGGGACAGTCCTACGAGCAGTACTTC
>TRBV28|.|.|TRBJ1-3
CASGVHSGNTIYF
TGTGCCAGCGGGGTCCACTCTGGAAACACCATATATTTT
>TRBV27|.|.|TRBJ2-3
CASSAYRRVSDADTQYF
TGTGCCAGCAGTGCATACAGAAGGGTTAGCGACGCAGATACGCAGTATTTT
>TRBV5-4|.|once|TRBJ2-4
CASSPGARTKNIQYF
TGTGCCAGCAGCCCGGGGGCTAGGACCAAAAACATTCAGTACTTC
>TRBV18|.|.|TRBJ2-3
CASSLGLGTDTQYF
TGTGCCAGCTCACTGGGACTCGGCACAGATACGCAGTATTTT
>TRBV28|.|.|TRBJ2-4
CASSFERGGGNIQYF
TGTGCCAGCAGTTTTGAAAGGGGCGGAGGAAACATTCAGTACTTC
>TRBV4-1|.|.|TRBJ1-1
CASSHALIWAGSFF
TGCGCCAGCAGCCACGCACTGATATGGGCGGGGTCTTTCTTT
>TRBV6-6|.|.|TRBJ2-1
CASTSGGDNEQFF
TGTGCCAGCACCTCCGGTGGGGACAATGAGCAGTTCTTC
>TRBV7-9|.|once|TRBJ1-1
CASSFGTQGPGNTEAFF
TGTGCCAGCAGCTTCGGGACTCAAGGTCCGGGGAACACTGAAGCTTTCTTT
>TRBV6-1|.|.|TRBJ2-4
CASSEVVGRGAKNIQYF
TGTGCCAGCAGTGAAGTCGTGGGACGAGGGGCCAAAAACATTCAGTACTTC
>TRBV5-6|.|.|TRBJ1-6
CASSSSPRGGDSPLHF
TGTGCCAGCAGCTCCTCTCCAAGGGGTGGGGATTCACCCCTCCACTTT
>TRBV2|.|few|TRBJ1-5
CASTLYSNQPQHF
TGTGCCAGCACCCTTTATAGCAATCAGCCCCAGCATTTT
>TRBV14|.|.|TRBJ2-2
CASRAGPGELFF
TGTGCCAGCAGGGCAGGGCCCGGGGAGCTGTTTTTT
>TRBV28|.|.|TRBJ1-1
CASSAPGSEAFF
TGTGCCAGCAGTGCGCCCGGCTCTGAAGCTTTCTTT
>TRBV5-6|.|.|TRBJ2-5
CASSLVIQETQYF
TGTGCCAGCAGCTTAGTGATACAAGAGACCCAGTACTTC
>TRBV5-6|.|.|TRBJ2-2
CASSFGETGELFF
TGTGCCAGCAGCTTCGGAGAGACCGGGGAGCTGTTTTTT
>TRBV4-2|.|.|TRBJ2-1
CASSQEMEEQFF
TGTGCCAGCAGCCAAGAAATGGAAGAGCAGTTCTTC